The text below deals with one T cell receptor (beta chain). Its antigen is undetermined. Germline assignment: CDR1 SEHNR and CDR2 FQNEAQ (reference sequence). The V and J ends lost 3 bases and 8 bases, in that order; junction bases with no gene match: 10. There are 15 residues in the CDR3. Primers for the PCR totalled 60 Vbeta and 13 Jbeta. Source study methods: Approximately 9.9 million shared chains were among the roughly 78 million unique TCR beta chains that a later analysis counted. The table came from immunoSEQ multiplex PCR; TCRdb's copy has only in-frame clones and leaves some out. D and trimming were read from the DNA, whereas the V and J calls and clone size are those reported in that table. The sample consists of under 150,000 clones, 82% of them appearing once. This specimen belongs to a study of cytomegalovirus exposure and HLA in healthy donors. Study-wide points: Reportedly, cytomegalovirus status was diagnosed with high sensitivity and specificity. Reported findings show TCR beta sequences accurately forecast HLA-A and HLA-B alleles in most subjects.

The J gene is TRBJ2-3, the V gene TRBV7-9; 8 positions match TRBD2. The specimen sequenced was PBMCs. This clonotype was sampled from a woman aged 18-29 years in good health and CMV-seronegative. The CDR3 nucleotides read TGTGCCAGCAGCTTGTACGGGAGGGACGTTGGTACGCAGTATTTT. As protein: CASSLYGRDVGTQYF.